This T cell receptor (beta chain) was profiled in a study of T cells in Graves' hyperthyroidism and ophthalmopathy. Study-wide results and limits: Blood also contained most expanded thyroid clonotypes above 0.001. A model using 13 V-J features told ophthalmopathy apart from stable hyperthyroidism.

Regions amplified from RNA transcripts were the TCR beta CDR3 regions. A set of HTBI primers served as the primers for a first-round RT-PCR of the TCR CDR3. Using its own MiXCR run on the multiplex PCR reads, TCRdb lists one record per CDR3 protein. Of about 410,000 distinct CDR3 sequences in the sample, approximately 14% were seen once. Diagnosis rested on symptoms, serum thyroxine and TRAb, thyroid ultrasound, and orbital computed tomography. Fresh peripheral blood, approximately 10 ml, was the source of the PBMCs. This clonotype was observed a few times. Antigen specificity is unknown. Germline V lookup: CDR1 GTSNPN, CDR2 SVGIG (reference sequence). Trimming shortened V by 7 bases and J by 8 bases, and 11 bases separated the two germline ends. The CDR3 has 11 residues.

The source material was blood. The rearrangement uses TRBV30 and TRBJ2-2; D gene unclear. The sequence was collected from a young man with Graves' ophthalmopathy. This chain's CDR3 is CASNSGGELFF. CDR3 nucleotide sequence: TGTGCCTCAAATTCTGGGGGGGAGCTGTTTTTT.